The present entry profiles one T cell receptor beta chain with its context. Antigen unknown. The germline V and J ends were trimmed by 0 bases and 5 bases, with 8 bases remaining between them. Germline assignment: CDR1 SGHAT and CDR2 FQNNGV. This CDR3 has 15 residues. The data are from a study of identical twins. Findings of the study overall: Rather than following the same donors, the conclusions depended on cross-sectional statistical analysis.

Unique molecular identifiers were in the cDNA, with template-switch universal primer binding. MiXCR, applied by TCRdb to the 5' RACE reads, yields one record per CDR3 protein. The table has about 570,000 distinct CDR3 sequences, approximately 10% seen once. Separately, the same data were catalogued under a study of yellow fever vaccine responses in identical twins. From that report: Twins reportedly appeared to share part of their vaccine T cell response while keeping part individual.

The chain has TRBV11-2 and TRBJ1-6; D is ambiguous. Sequencing input: PBMCs. The receptor comes from a woman under 30 in good health. CDR3 in amino acids: CASSLDGQDNSPLHF. The DNA for the CDR3 is TGTGCCAGCAGCTTAGATGGGCAGGATAATTCACCCCTCCACTTT.